The sequence of this TCR beta chain was determined in a study of T cells after yellow fever vaccination. Findings and limits, study-wide: Subsequent to the booster, the majority of primary-vaccination clones reappeared (around 97% CD4, about 90% CD8). Contaminants from the bulk population, in the form of abundant clonotypes, could be found in FACS-sorted repertoires. Although the secondary response was weaker, it peaked faster, at day 5 versus 15.

The table lists this clonotype with a few counts. Its antigen remains unknown. CDR1 is SGHVS, CDR2 FNYEAQ, per germline. This CDR3 has 14 residues. Trimming shortened V by 7 bases and J by 7 bases, and 19 bases separated the two germline ends. Synthesis of TCR cDNA relied on 5'RACE template switching, which attached a universal primer site and UMIs. One entry per CDR3 protein results from TCRdb running MiXCR on the 5' RACE reads. The table lists fewer than 500,000 distinct CDR3 sequences, 18% of them singletons. The receptor was isolated from a man between 18 and 35 years old who received the YFV17D yellow fever vaccine. The sample consisted of PBMCs, taken before the yellow fever booster vaccination. The chain couples TRBV7-6 to TRBJ1-1; D might be TRBD1 (5 bases). DNA of the CDR3: TGTGCCAGCACTCAGGGTGGCTACCCAGGTGAAGCTTTCTTT. Its protein product is CASTQGGYPGEAFF. The full variable domain, in which reference TRBV7-6 and TRBJ1-1 provide the parts outside the CDR3, is GAGVSQSPRYKVTKRGQDVALRCDPISGHVSLYWYRQALGQGPEFLTYFNYEAQQDKSGLPNDRFSAERPEGSISTLTIQRTEQRDSAMYRCASTQGGYPGEAFFGQGTRLTVV.